This T cell receptor (beta chain) was retrieved from a study of blood T cell repertoires in COVID-19. V shed 6 bases, J shed 11 bases, and the junction held 12 bases outside the gene matches. This CDR3 contains 15 residues. Looked up from germline, CDR1 is MNHEY and CDR2 is SVGAGI. The protocol was immunoSEQ multiplex PCR, while the TCRdb copy is restricted to in-frame clones and leaves out a portion. In the table there are 350,000 or so clones, roughly nine tenths of which are singletons. This chain uses TRBV6-5 with TRBJ1-5; TRBD1 agrees at 11 bases. The material sequenced was peripheral blood. The TCR sequence derives from a woman aged 55-69 years with COVID-19, enrolled during active disease. CDR3 in amino acids: CASSLGTGGNTAQHF. The CDR3 DNA reads as TGTGCCAGCAGCCTCGGGACAGGGGGGAATACGGCCCAGCATTTT.